Each of the 8 T cell receptor beta chains below was sequenced from the same sample in a study of identifying expanded T cells in peripheral blood. Clones were read by immunoSEQ multiplex PCR, and TCRdb kept only the in-frame ones, dropping some. The top ten hold around a fifth of the sample, which has some 77,000 clones, around 89% seen once. Sequences were obtained from blood. The receptor set was obtained from a person between 18 and 69 years old in good health.

The chain recombines TRBV5-4 with TRBJ1-6; 8 bases are a match to TRBD1. Germline V gene lookup returns CDR1 SGHNT and CDR2 YYREEE (reference sequence). With V trimmed by 0 bases and J by 10 bases, 6 bases remained unmatched. The CDR3 length is 15 residues. CDR3 in DNA: TGTGCCAGCAGCTTGGACAGGGGGGGTCTGTCACCCCTCCACTTT. It encodes CASSLDRGGLSPLHF.

The J gene is TRBJ2-7, the V gene TRBV7-9; 10 nucleotides agree with TRBD1. Trimming removed 4 bases from V and 3 bases from J; junction bases left unmatched: 6. Germline V gene data show CDR1 as SEHNR and CDR2 as FQNEAQ (reference sequence). The CDR3 covers 15 residues. The DNA for the CDR3 is TGTGCCAGCAGCTCGCCGGGACAGGGGCACTACGAGCAGTACTTC. This encodes CASSSPGQGHYEQYF.

V and J are TRBV5-5 and TRBJ2-1, with TRBD1 matching over 9 bases. CDR1 SGHKS and CDR2 YYEKEE come from the germline V gene (reference sequence). J was trimmed by 8 bases and V by 1 base; bases with no gene match: 7. This CDR3 region has 15 residues. For the CDR3, the DNA is TGTGCCAGCAGCTTGTATAGGACAGGGGTTGATGAGCAGTTCTTC. This translates into CASSLYRTGVDEQFF.

This sequence joins TRBV5-6 and TRBJ2-7; D assignment may be TRBD1 or TRBD2 (6 bases each). The CDR3 covers 15 residues. Trimming pared 2 bases from V and 0 bases from J, leaving 12 bases between. Germline CDR1 SGHDT, CDR2 YYEEEE. For the CDR3, the DNA is TGTGCCAGCAGCTTCCCGGGGGCCAGCTCCTACGAGCAGTACTTC. Translated: CASSFPGASSYEQYF.

The CDR3 protein is CAWSKGVYEQYF. The CDR3 coding sequence is TGTGCCTGGAGTAAGGGAGTCTACGAGCAGTACTTC. The rearrangement joins TRBV30 to TRBJ2-5; tentatively, D is TRBD2 (5 bases). The DNA end is a closer match to TRBJ2-7, so the J assignment may be wrong. Germline V gene lookup returns CDR1 GTSNPN and CDR2 SVGIG (reference sequence). The CDR3 length is 12 residues.

The chain links TRBV27 to TRBJ1-1, with 8 bases identical to TRBD1. Germline trimming cut 4 bases from V and 6 bases from J; bases unmatched to any gene: 7. Germline CDR1 is MNHEY and CDR2 is SMNVEV (reference sequence). This CDR3 contains 14 residues. CDR3 DNA: TGTGCCAGCAGTTCCCTAGGACAGGGCGCTGAAGCTTTCTTT. Protein sequence: CASSSLGQGAEAFF.

This clone has only one observation. The chain links TRBV18 to TRBJ1-1; D may be TRBD1 (6 bases). There are 12 residues in the CDR3. The germline V and J ends were trimmed by 1 base and 12 bases, with 12 bases remaining between them. Germline V gene lookup returns CDR1 KGHSH and CDR2 LQKENI. CDR3 region: CASSPLRQDPFF. The CDR3 nucleotides read TGTGCCAGCTCACCACTCCGACAGGATCCTTTCTTT.

This chain connects TRBV6-1 to TRBJ2-7; 9 nucleotides line up with TRBD1. CDR1 is MNHNS and CDR2 is SASEGT in the germline V gene. Trimming removed 4 bases from V and 4 bases from J; junction bases left unmatched: 8. The CDR3 is 15 residues long. The CDR3 coding sequence is TGTGCCAGCAGTGGGTCGGGGACAGGGATGTACGAGCAGTACTTC. Residues: CASSGSGTGMYEQYF.